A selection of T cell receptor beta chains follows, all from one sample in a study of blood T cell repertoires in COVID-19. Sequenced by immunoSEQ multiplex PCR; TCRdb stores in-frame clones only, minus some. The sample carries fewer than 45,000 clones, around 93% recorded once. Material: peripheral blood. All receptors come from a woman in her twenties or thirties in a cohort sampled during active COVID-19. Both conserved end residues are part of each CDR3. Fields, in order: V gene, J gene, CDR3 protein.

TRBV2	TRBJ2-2	CASSRQVEMTGELFF
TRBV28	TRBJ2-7	CASSSPMGREGQMIGYEQYF
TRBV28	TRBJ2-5	CASSLRAETQYF
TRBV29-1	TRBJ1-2	CSAEPGPEGGYTF
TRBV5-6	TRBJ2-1	CASSLEGQAGLAGVNEQFF
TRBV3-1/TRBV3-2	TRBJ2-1	CASSQEFRGLAGTPLDEQFF
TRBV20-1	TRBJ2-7	CSASTGGRETEQYF
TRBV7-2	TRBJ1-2	CASSLRGLFGYTF
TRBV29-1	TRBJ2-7	CSAHEGAYEQYF
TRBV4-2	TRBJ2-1	CASSQEVGGRGQFF
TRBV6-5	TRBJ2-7	CASSRKGVGDEQYF
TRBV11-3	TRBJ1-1	CASSLEPLRGRGTNTEAFF
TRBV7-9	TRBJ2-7	CAVRSGGNNEQYF
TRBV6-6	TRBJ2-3	CASRRTSSTDTQYF
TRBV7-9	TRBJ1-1	CASSFGGNTEAFF
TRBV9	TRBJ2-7	CASSPTGSTYEQYF
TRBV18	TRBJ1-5	CASSQTGINQPQHF
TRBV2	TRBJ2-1	CASSDVSGWANEQFF
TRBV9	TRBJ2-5	CASSPRGAKRTQYF
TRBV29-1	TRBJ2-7	CSVRTGYYEQYF
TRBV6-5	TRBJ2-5	CASSFAGTYQETQYF